This TCR beta chain was captured by sequencing in a study of blood T cell repertoires in COVID-19. For the study at large: Whether acute or convalescent, the COVID-19 samples came from the United States, Italy and Spain. The cDNA or gDNA used as material had been derived from T cells, B-cell-depleted T cells, or PBMCs.

In the authors' workflow: Amplification from reference gene primers served as the basis for estimated nucleated cell counts. TCRdb keeps only in-frame clones here, not all; method: immunoSEQ multiplex PCR. The DNA was the basis for D and trimming; V, J and clone size are from that table. Of 20,000 to 25,000 clones listed, over 75% were seen once; the top ten hold approximately 21%. Sequencing was carried out using peripheral blood. This TCR derives from a man between 65 and 85 years old in a cohort sampled during active COVID-19.

CDR3 DNA sequence: TGTGCCAGCAGCCCAGGACTAGCGGGAACCTTTCAAGATACGCAGTATTTT. This encodes CASSPGLAGTFQDTQYF. The chain has TRBV5-4 and TRBJ2-3; 12 nucleotides line up with TRBD2. The CDR3 contains 17 residues. Germline trimming cut 4 bases from V and 5 bases from J; bases unmatched to any gene: 11. Germline loops: CDR1 SGHNT, CDR2 YYREEE (reference sequence).